One and the same sample provided the 2 T cell receptor beta chains below, sequenced in a study of tumor-infiltrating lymphocytes in primary liver carcinoma. Each 20-30 mg portion of unsorted bulk tissue served as the source for co-extraction of RNA and DNA. TCR beta cDNA came from approximately 0.55 ug total RNA, primed with a constant-region primer. ARM-PCR was slightly modified, and three nested multiplex PCR rounds with it gave rise to the TCR beta libraries. For 10 cycles apiece, the opening two PCR rounds ran with TRBV1-TRBV30 forward primers and a C-beta reverse primer. Each CDR3 protein is one row after TCRdb ran MiXCR on the multiplex PCR reads. The repertoire holds roughly 70,000 distinct CDR3 sequences, with roughly two thirds as singletons. Sequencing was done on a sample of liver tumor tissue from sampling region 4. Subset reported: tumor region T4, right-lateral pole. These receptors were taken from a man aged 35 to 55 with primary liver carcinoma and hepatitis B virus infection.

The chain uses TRBV4-3 and TRBJ1-6, with 9 bases fitting TRBD1. J was trimmed by 7 bases and V by 4 bases; bases with no gene match: 8. This CDR3 has 16 amino acids. CDR1 is LGHNA and CDR2 is YSLEER in the germline V gene. In DNA form, the CDR3 reads TGCGCCAGCAGCCCCTGGGACAGGGTAAGGAATTCACCCCTCCACTTT. Translation gives CASSPWDRVRNSPLHF.

Of note for this clonotype: One junction end does not reproduce the germline sequence, and a read error may be involved. V gene TRBV7-9 combines with J gene TRBJ2-1; D gene uncertain. CDR1 is SEHNR, CDR2 FQNEAQ, per germline (reference sequence). The CDR3 is made up of 15 amino acids. The CDR3 nucleotides are TGTGCTAGCAGCGAGGACGGCCGTTACTACAATGAGCAGTTCTTC. It is translated as CASSEDGRYYNEQFF.